The 29 T cell receptor beta chains reported below all come from one sample, sequenced in a study of monozygotic twins with inflammatory bowel disease. TCRdb re-called the 5' RACE reads; one entry per CDR3 protein, DNA not given. Its listing shows some 440,000 distinct CDR3 sequences. The sample consisted of blood. These receptors came from a human donor with ulcerative colitis or Crohn's disease, or a healthy co-twin of an affected twin (not recorded which).

The chain has TRBV6-1 and TRBJ2-6; TCRdb indicates TRBD1, and absent DNA this call remains unverified. Germline V gene sequence: CDR1 MNHNS, CDR2 SASEGT. The CDR3 runs to 16 residues. The chain's CDR3 is CASTLTGRSGANVLTF.

The rearrangement uses TRBV7-2 and TRBJ2-3. Germline V gives CDR1 SGHTA, CDR2 FQGNSA. This CDR3 is built from 15 residues. CDR3 sequence reads: CASSPDRLAADTQYF.

This chain uses TRBV15 with TRBJ2-7. CDR1 is LNHNV, CDR2 YYDKDF, per germline (reference sequence). This CDR3 has 15 residues. The chain's CDR3 is CATSRTGPTRDEQYF.

V is TRBV7-9 and J is TRBJ2-7; TCRdb calls TRBD2, which cannot be checked without DNA. From germline, CDR1 is SEHNR and CDR2 FQNEAQ (reference sequence). This CDR3 spans 15 amino acids. The CDR3 reads CASSSGLALSYEQYF.

This chain joins TRBV10-3 and TRBJ2-7; TCRdb proposes TRBD1, but this gene call is untestable without DNA. The germline V gene has CDR1 ENHRY and CDR2 SYGVKD. The CDR3 runs 14 residues. CDR3 region: CATKSGQGRSEQYF.

J is TRBJ2-7 and V is TRBV6-5; there is no DNA to check the TCRdb D call of TRBD1. Germline-derived CDR1 and CDR2 are MNHEY and SVGAGI. The CDR3 spans 14 residues. CDR3 sequence: CVSSYFGGSYEQYF.

The chain is built from TRBV12-3 or TRBV12-4 and TRBJ2-1; TCRdb indicates TRBD2, and absent DNA this call remains unverified. The CDR3 sequence is 16 residues long. CDR3 region: CASSPRGGLAGGEQFF.

The chain recombines TRBV4-3 with TRBJ2-7. CDR1 LGHNA and CDR2 YSLEER come from the germline V gene. The CDR3 length is 13 residues. The CDR3 reads CASSRELSYEQYF.

The chain employs TRBV10-3 and TRBJ2-7. The CDR3 has 15 residues. CDR1 ENHRY and CDR2 SYGVKD come from the germline V gene. CDR3 residues: CAISEPGQGSYEQYF.

The chain employs TRBV11-2 and TRBJ2-7; without DNA, the TCRdb call of TRBD1 cannot be checked. This CDR3 has 18 residues. CDR1 and CDR2 from the germline V gene are SGHAT and FQNNGV. CDR3 protein: CASSARPSGQGDYYEQYF.

The V gene is TRBV29-1, the J gene TRBJ2-1; TCRdb's D call of TRBD2 is untestable without DNA. The CDR3 covers 14 residues. Germline loops: CDR1 SQVTM, CDR2 ANQGSEA. This chain's CDR3 is CSVEGSPAYNEQFF.

The rearrangement uses TRBV5-1 and TRBJ1-2. Per germline, CDR1 SGHRS and CDR2 YFSETQ. There are 13 residues in the CDR3. The CDR3 region is CASSFSGRDGYTF.

The chain combines TRBV11-1 with TRBJ2-7. The length of the CDR3 is 15 residues. Germline assignment: CDR1 SGHAT and CDR2 FQDESV (reference sequence). The CDR3 loop reads CASSLAGIPSYEQYF.

The rearrangement uses TRBV28 and TRBJ1-2. The CDR3 covers 15 residues. Per germline, CDR1 MDHEN and CDR2 SYDVKM. The CDR3 sequence: CASRSGGVTNYGYTF.

The rearrangement joins TRBV27 to TRBJ2-7; lacking DNA, the TRBD1 call made by TCRdb goes unchecked. The V gene's germline CDR1 is MNHEY and CDR2 SMNVEV (reference sequence). This CDR3 region has 15 residues. CDR3 sequence: CASSSGQGTTYEQYF.

Here the CDR3 reads CASSQGKGSVQETQYF. This chain connects TRBV4-1 to TRBJ2-5; TCRdb names TRBD2, which stays unverified in the absence of DNA. The CDR3 is 16 amino acids. Germline V gives CDR1 MGHRA, CDR2 YSYEKL.

The V and J genes are TRBV11-2 and TRBJ1-1; the TCRdb call, TRBD1, lacks DNA for checking. Germline CDR1 and CDR2: SGHAT and FQNNGV. The CDR3 extends over 13 amino acids. CDR3 protein: CASSLMSGLEAFF.

The chain combines TRBV7-9 with TRBJ1-4; checking the TCRdb D call of TRBD1 is not possible without DNA. CDR1 is SEHNR and CDR2 is FQNEAQ in the germline V gene (reference sequence). The CDR3 covers 14 residues. CDR3 amino acids: CASSVGVGNEKLFF.

The V gene is TRBV4-3, the J gene TRBJ2-7; there is no DNA to check the TCRdb D call of TRBD1. Germline lookup yields CDR1 LGHNA and CDR2 YSLEER. This CDR3 contains 15 residues. The CDR3 reads CASSQDGDSAYEQYF.

This chain's CDR3 is CASSPLRDYTEAFF. V usage is TRBV18 and J usage is TRBJ1-1. This CDR3 comprises 14 residues. Per the germline V gene, CDR1 is KGHSH and CDR2 is LQKENI.

The V call is TRBV7-9, the J call TRBJ2-1; TCRdb returns TRBD2, unconfirmable since there is no DNA. CDR3 size: 14 residues. Germline lookup yields CDR1 SEHNR and CDR2 FQNEAQ (reference sequence). CDR3 sequence reads: CASRVDYSYNEQFF. The whole variable domain, remainder taken from reference TRBV7-9 and TRBJ2-1, is DTGVSQNPRHKITKRGQNVTFRCDPISEHNRLYWYRQTLGQGPEFLTYFQNEAQLEKSRLLSDRFSAERPKGSFSTLEIQRTEQGDSAMYLCASRVDYSYNEQFFGPGTRLTVL.

The chain joins TRBV5-1 to TRBJ2-1; TCRdb selects TRBD1, and the lack of DNA leaves this call unchecked. Germline CDR1 SGHRS, CDR2 YFSETQ. The CDR3 covers 18 residues. The CDR3 sequence is CASSLGGTSERIHNEQFF.

This chain uses TRBV6-4 with TRBJ2-3; the TCRdb call, TRBD1, lacks DNA for checking. The length of the CDR3 is 16 residues. The germline gives CDR1 MRHNA, CDR2 SNTAGT. This chain's CDR3 is CASSESGAGATDTQYF.

This rearrangement joins TRBV12-3 or TRBV12-4 to TRBJ1-2. CDR3 length: 13 amino acids. The CDR3 spells CASSSRGLGGYTF.

This chain uses TRBV6-6 with TRBJ2-7; the TCRdb D gene call, TRBD1, has no DNA to confirm it. CDR3 length equals 13 residues. CDR1 and CDR2 (germline): MNHNY, SVGAGI (reference sequence). CDR3 in amino acids: CASSYSSGGEQYF.

The V call is TRBV28, the J call TRBJ2-5; lacking DNA, the TRBD1 call made by TCRdb goes unchecked. The CDR3 has 14 residues. Germline values: CDR1 MDHEN, CDR2 SYDVKM. CDR3 loop: CASSLTGFSETQYF.

The chain couples TRBV4-1 to TRBJ2-1; the D call of TRBD1 rests on TCRdb alone, since no DNA is present to check it. The CDR3 has 16 residues. The V gene's germline CDR1 is MGHRA and CDR2 YSYEKL. Here the CDR3 reads CASSQDRGQGENEQFF.

This chain joins TRBV10-3 and TRBJ2-7; TCRdb calls TRBD2, which cannot be checked without DNA. CDR3 length equals 14 residues. Germline values: CDR1 ENHRY, CDR2 SYGVKD. Here the CDR3 reads CAISEGTGNYEQYF.

The chain uses TRBV5-5 and TRBJ1-5; TCRdb selects TRBD1, and the lack of DNA leaves this call unchecked. There are 18 residues in the CDR3. Germline loops: CDR1 SGHKS, CDR2 YYEKEE (reference sequence). CDR3 residues: CASSLVRAGGGSNQPQHF.